The clone carrying this TCR beta chain is a singleton in its sample. This sample was included in a study of blood T cell repertoires in COVID-19. The repertoire was sequenced with immunoSEQ multiplex PCR; TCRdb's copy has only in-frame clones and lacks some. The sample lists approximately 280,000 clones, approximately 86% occurring once. Germline CDR1 reads SGDLS; CDR2 reads YYNGEE. The J segment lost 8 bases and the V segment lost 3 bases, leaving 10 bases of the junction unmatched. This CDR3 is built from 16 residues. This receptor was taken from a woman aged 18-30 years who had recovered from COVID-19. Material: PBMCs or T cells enriched from blood (not recorded which). V and J are TRBV9 and TRBJ1-6; TRBD1 agrees at 8 bases. DNA of the CDR3: TGTGCCAGCAGCGAATTTGAGGCAGGGGGCGATTCACCCCTCCACTTT. It encodes CASSEFEAGGDSPLHF.